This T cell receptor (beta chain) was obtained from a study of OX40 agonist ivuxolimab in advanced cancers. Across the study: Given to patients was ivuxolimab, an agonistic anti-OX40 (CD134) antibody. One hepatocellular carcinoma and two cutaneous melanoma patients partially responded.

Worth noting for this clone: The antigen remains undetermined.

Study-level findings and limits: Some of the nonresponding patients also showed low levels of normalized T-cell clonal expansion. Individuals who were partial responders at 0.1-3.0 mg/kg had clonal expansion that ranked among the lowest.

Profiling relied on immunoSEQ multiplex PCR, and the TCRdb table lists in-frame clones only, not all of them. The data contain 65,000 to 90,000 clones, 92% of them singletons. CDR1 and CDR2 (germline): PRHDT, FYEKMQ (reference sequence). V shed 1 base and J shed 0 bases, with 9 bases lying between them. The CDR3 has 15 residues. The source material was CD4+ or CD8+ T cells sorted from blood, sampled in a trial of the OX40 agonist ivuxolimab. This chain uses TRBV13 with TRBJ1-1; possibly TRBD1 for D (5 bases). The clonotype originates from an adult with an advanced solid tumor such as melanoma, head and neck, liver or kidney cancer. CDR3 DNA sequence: TGTGCCAGCAGCTTAGCGGAGGGGATGAACACTGAAGCTTTCTTT. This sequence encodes CASSLAEGMNTEAFF.